This TCR beta chain comes out of a study of blood T cell repertoires in COVID-19. Study summary: Samples of COVID-19 (acute and convalescent) were obtained from the United States, Italy and Spain. Sources were T cells, B-cell-depleted T cells, or PBMCs; the material itself was cDNA or gDNA.

Germline V gene lookup returns CDR1 WNHNN and CDR2 SYGVQD (reference sequence). The CDR3 sequence is 14 residues long. V lost 2 bases and J lost 7, with 9 bases in between. Study processing details: The assay estimated nucleated cells by amplifying reference gene primers. Only in-frame clones appear in the TCRdb table, and some are missing; sequencing was by immunoSEQ multiplex PCR. The V and J calls and the clone size are those of that table, but D and trimming were determined from the DNA. The table has some 170,000 clones, 81% seen once. V gene TRBV10-1 combines with J gene TRBJ1-6; unclear D gene. The receptor was isolated from a man in his sixties with active or convalescent COVID-19. The sequencing input was peripheral blood. CDR3 bases: TGCGCCAGCAGTGAGGGAGGTCTGAATTCACCCCTCCACTTT. This translates into CASSEGGLNSPLHF.